This T cell receptor beta chain was captured by sequencing in a study of OX40 agonist ivuxolimab in advanced cancers. Study background: Age averaged roughly 60 years (range about 20 to 80), and 70% to 85% were male. People who had prior anti-PD-1, anti-PD-L1 or anti-CTLA-4 therapy could take part, and around 43% had some.

The sample holds one count of this clone. The method was immunoSEQ multiplex PCR; TCRdb's version includes in-frame clones alone and lacks a portion of them. The repertoire consists of about 58,000 clones, with about 86% occurring once and the leading ten covering 0.8% to 1%. The CDR3 has 15 residues. The V and J ends lost 3 bases and 8 bases respectively, with 17 bases between them. Per germline, CDR1 KGHSH and CDR2 LQKENI. The TCR sequence derives from an adult with an advanced solid tumor such as melanoma, head and neck, liver or kidney cancer. V is TRBV18 and J is TRBJ2-4; no firm D call. The source was CD4+ or CD8+ T cells sorted from blood, collected in a trial of the OX40 agonist ivuxolimab. This CDR3 is CASSPPVSRNDIQYF. Written as DNA, the CDR3 is TGTGCCAGCTCACCGCCCGTAAGTCGAAATGACATTCAGTACTTC.